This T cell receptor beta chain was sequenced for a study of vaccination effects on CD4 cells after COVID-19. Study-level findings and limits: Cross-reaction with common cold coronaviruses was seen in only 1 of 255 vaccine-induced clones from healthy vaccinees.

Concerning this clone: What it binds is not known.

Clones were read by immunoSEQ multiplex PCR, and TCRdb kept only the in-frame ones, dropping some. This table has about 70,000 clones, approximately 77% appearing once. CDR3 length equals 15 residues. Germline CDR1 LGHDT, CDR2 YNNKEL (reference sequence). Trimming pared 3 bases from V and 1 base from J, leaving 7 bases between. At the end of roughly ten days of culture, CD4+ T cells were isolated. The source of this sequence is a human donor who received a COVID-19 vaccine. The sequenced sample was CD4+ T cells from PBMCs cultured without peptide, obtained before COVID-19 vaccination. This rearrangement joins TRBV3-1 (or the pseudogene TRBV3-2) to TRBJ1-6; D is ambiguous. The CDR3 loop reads CASSQGGSYNSPLHF. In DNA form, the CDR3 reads TGTGCCAGCAGCCAGGGAGGTTCCTATAATTCACCCCTCCACTTT.